Presented here are 11 T cell receptor beta chains from one specimen sequenced in a study of CD8 T cells in ankylosing spondylitis (TCRdb year 2017). Library preparation employed 5' RACE. Data came from an Illumina HiSeq 2500. The public reads were reanalyzed by TCRdb: fastp trimming at Q25, MiXCR alignment, in-frame beta chains only. For every CDR3 protein sequence, its rows merge into one entry that carries the most common genes and DNA. The sample table shows about 92,000 distinct CDR3 sequences, and 8.5% to 9% are seen once. Under 6% of the sample rests with the top ten. Sequencing was carried out using blood, either unsorted or a sorted T cell fraction (not recorded which). The receptors here all came from a male donor with ankylosing spondylitis or in good health (not recorded which).

This clonotype was detected ten times or more. The gene calls are TRBV5-6 and TRBJ1-5; 10 nucleotides align to TRBD1. The CDR3 has 15 residues. V trimming: 2 bases; J trimming: 6 bases; junction bases outside the gene matches: 5. Germline CDR1 reads SGHDT; CDR2 reads YYEEEE. CDR3 nucleotides: TGTGCCAGCAGCTTTGGGACAGGGGAATTTCAGCCCCAGCATTTT. As protein: CASSFGTGEFQPQHF.

This clonotype was recorded at least ten times. V and J are TRBV5-5 and TRBJ2-3; TRBD1 or TRBD2 may be the D gene (5 bases each). Trimming pared 0 bases from V and 2 bases from J, leaving 7 bases between. The CDR3 has 14 amino acids. CDR1 and CDR2 from the germline V gene are SGHKS and YYEKEE (reference sequence). The chain's CDR3 is CASSLAGPTDTQYF. DNA for the CDR3: TGTGCCAGCAGCTTGGCGGGACCCACAGATACGCAGTATTTT.

This clonotype was counted ten times or more. V is TRBV6-2 or TRBV6-3 and J is TRBJ2-5; D may be TRBD2 (6 bases). The germline V and J ends were trimmed by 7 bases and 3 bases, with 12 bases remaining between them. Germline CDR1 is MNHEY and CDR2 is SVGEGT. The CDR3 is 13 amino acids. The chain's CDR3 is CASNRGSKETQYF. The CDR3 DNA sequence: TGTGCCAGCAATCGGGGGTCTAAAGAGACCCAGTACTTC.

This clonotype was counted ten times or more. The rearrangement links TRBV5-1 to TRBJ2-3; TRBD2 aligns across 9 bases. The germline V gene has CDR1 SGHRS and CDR2 YFSETQ. Trimming removed 0 bases from V and 5 bases from J; junction bases left unmatched: 4. This CDR3 spans 15 amino acids. In DNA, the CDR3 is TGCGCCAGCAGCTTGGAAGCGGGGGGCCTAGATACGCAGTATTTT. This sequence encodes CASSLEAGGLDTQYF. The full variable domain, in which reference TRBV5-1 and TRBJ2-3 provide the parts outside the CDR3, is KAGVTQTPRYLIKTRGQQVTLSCSPISGHRSVSWYQQTPGQGLQFLFEYFSETQRNKGNFPGRFSGRQFSNSRSEMNVSTLELGDSALYLCASSLEAGGLDTQYFGPGTRLTVL.

This clonotype has ten or more counts. The gene calls are TRBV24-1 and TRBJ2-7; 9 bases map to TRBD1. CDR1 is KGHDR and CDR2 is SFDVKD in the germline V gene. Germline trimming cut 3 bases from V and 0 bases from J; bases unmatched to any gene: 5. The CDR3 is made up of 16 amino acids. The CDR3 spells CATSDPGTGSSYEQYF. The CDR3 bases are TGTGCCACCAGTGATCCAGGGACAGGGAGCTCCTACGAGCAGTACTTC.

This clonotype came up many times. The chain has TRBV20-1 and TRBJ2-7; D might be TRBD1 (5 bases). Germline V gives CDR1 DFQATT, CDR2 SNEGSKA (reference sequence). CDR3 length: 12 amino acids. Trimming removed 3 bases at V and 6 bases at J, with 12 bases between. The CDR3 nucleotides are TGCAGTGCTAGCTCTTCAGGGTTCGAGCAGTACTTC. Amino acids: CSASSSGFEQYF.

This clonotype was counted ten times or more. The chain links TRBV20-1 to TRBJ1-2; no definite D call. The CDR3 has 11 amino acids. In germline, CDR1 is DFQATT, CDR2 SNEGSKA (reference sequence). V was trimmed by 5 bases and J by 2 bases, leaving 6 bases between them. DNA of the CDR3: TGCAGTGCTCCCTTAAACTATGGCTACACCTTC. Protein: CSAPLNYGYTF.

Many counts were recorded for this clonotype. This chain links TRBV5-1 with TRBJ1-3, with D possibly matching TRBD1 (5 bases). Trimming removed 5 bases from V and 0 bases from J, with 12 bases in between. In germline, CDR1 is SGHRS, CDR2 YFSETQ. The CDR3 runs to 15 residues. CDR3 coding DNA: TGCGCCAGCAGACGGGACGGAAGCTCTGGAAACACCATATATTTT. Translating gives CASRRDGSSGNTIYF.

This clonotype has a count of ten or more. The rearrangement joins TRBV2 to TRBJ2-5; D tentatively fits TRBD1 or TRBD2 (6 bases each). Trimming stripped 8 bases from V and 1 base from J, with 17 bases between. In germline, CDR1 is SNHLY, CDR2 FYNNEI. CDR3 length: 15 amino acids. The CDR3 nucleotides read TGTGCCAGCCTCCCTGGGGGGCCTACCCAAGAGACCCAGTACTTC. It specifies CASLPGGPTQETQYF.

This clonotype was counted at least ten times. The CDR3, as DNA: TGTGCCAGCAGACCCACGGGACAGGGATCCACTGAAGCTTTCTTT. It codes for CASRPTGQGSTEAFF. The chain carries TRBV6-5 and TRBJ1-1; 9 bases are a match to TRBD1. V trimming: 6 bases; J trimming: 4 bases; junction bases outside the gene matches: 9. Germline assignment: CDR1 MNHEY and CDR2 SVGAGI. The CDR3 loop spans 15 amino acids.

On this clonotype itself: A much larger clone lies one base from this, so it may be a read error. The J gene is TRBJ2-3, the V gene TRBV7-3, with 8 bases lining up with TRBD2. The CDR3 has 15 residues. Unmatched junction bases numbered 8, after V lost 5 bases and J lost 4 bases. Looked up from germline, CDR1 is SGHTA and CDR2 is FQGTGA. The CDR3 region is CASSRSGVGADTQYF. The CDR3 nucleotides are TGTGCCAGCAGCCGTAGCGGGGTTGGCGCAGATACGCAGTATTTT.